The clone carrying this TCR beta chain was picked up a small number of times. Study processing details: Reference gene primer amplification gave estimated nucleated cell counts. The assay was immunoSEQ multiplex PCR, and TCRdb's table has in-frame clones only and misses some. Clonal size and the V and J genes are those of that table, whereas D and trimming came from the DNA. The sample has 170,000 or so clones; around 80% are singletons. The data originate from a study of blood T cell repertoires in COVID-19. In the study overall: Some COVID-19 samples were acute and others convalescent; all came from the United States, Italy and Spain. T cells, B-cell-depleted T cells, or PBMCs supplied cDNA or gDNA.

The sequence derives from an older woman with acute or convalescent COVID-19. The sequenced sample consisted of peripheral blood.

DNA of the CDR3: TGTGCCAGCACCCTTAGTGGGGGCGGGGGGGCAGCCGATACGCAGTATTTT. Residues: CASTLSGGGGAADTQYF. This chain joins TRBV9 and TRBJ2-3; TRBD2 aligns across 9 bases. Unmatched junction bases numbered 17, after V lost 6 bases and J lost 6 bases. This CDR3 comprises 17 residues. The V gene's germline CDR1 is SGDLS and CDR2 YYNGEE.